This entry lists 23 T cell receptor beta chains sequenced from one sample in a study of shared clonotypes between healthy human individuals. Assay: immunoSEQ multiplex PCR; the TCRdb copy retains only in-frame clones and omits some. The repertoire consists of some 2,500,000 clones, with 93% occurring once and the leading ten covering approximately 0.36%. Sample: naive CD4+ T cells from PBMCs. As to subset: CD45RA+ positively selected. Source of these receptors: a man younger than 30 in good health. Some clones in this sample may be carry-over from other donors' samples.

V gene TRBV6-5 combines with J gene TRBJ1-4; D unresolved. This CDR3 spans 13 amino acids. The V end was cut by 0 bases, the J end by 7 bases, with 6 bases between. The germline gives CDR1 MNHEY, CDR2 SVGAGI. CDR3 coding DNA: TGTGCCAGCAGTTACTCGGCTGGTGAAAAACTGTTTTTT. This encodes CASSYSAGEKLFF.

This sequence joins TRBV5-1 and TRBJ2-5, with D possibly being TRBD1 (6 bases). The CDR3 length is 14 residues. Trimming took off 5 bases at V and 4 bases at J, with 15 bases between the two ends. Germline loops: CDR1 SGHRS, CDR2 YFSETQ. CDR3 region: CASRGAGAGETQYF. CDR3 nucleotide sequence: TGCGCCAGCAGGGGGGCAGGGGCGGGAGAGACCCAGTACTTC.

The CDR3 sequence is CASSLVGYTDTQYF. DNA for the CDR3: TGTGCCAGCAGCTTAGTGGGGTACACAGATACGCAGTATTTT. The chain links TRBV7-9 to TRBJ2-3; no definite D call. CDR1 and CDR2 (germline): SEHNR, FQNEAQ (reference sequence). Between the trimmed V and J ends, which lost 1 base and 2 bases, there was a span of 7 bases. The CDR3 is made up of 14 amino acids.

CDR3 sequence (DNA): TGTGCCAGCAGCCCCCTCCGCCTCCACAATGAGCAGTTCTTC. Translated, it gives CASSPLRLHNEQFF. This chain connects TRBV14 to TRBJ2-1; D remains unclear. In germline, CDR1 is SGHDN, CDR2 FVKESK. The CDR3 consists of 14 residues. V lost 4 bases and J lost 5, with 12 bases in between.

V is TRBV27 and J is TRBJ2-1, with 8 positions matching TRBD1. V shed 5 bases, J shed 6 bases, and the junction held 3 bases outside the gene matches. CDR1 MNHEY and CDR2 SMNVEV come from the germline V gene (reference sequence). The CDR3 spans 13 residues. The CDR3 sequence: CASSDTGGNEQFF. CDR3 DNA sequence: TGTGCCAGCAGTGACACAGGGGGCAATGAGCAGTTCTTC.

This chain links TRBV6-5 with TRBJ2-1; TRBD2 might be the D (6 bases). Between the trimmed V and J ends, which lost 6 bases and 7 bases, there was a span of 19 bases. This CDR3 is built from 15 residues. CDR1 is MNHEY, CDR2 SVGAGI, per germline. The CDR3 DNA reads TGTGCCAGCAGCCGAGACCTAGCGAATGGGAATGAGCAGTTCTTC. This codes for CASSRDLANGNEQFF.

J is TRBJ2-1 and V is TRBV7-9; D possibly corresponds to TRBD1 (5 bases). The CDR3 is 12 amino acids. V dropped 5 bases and J dropped 6 bases, with 8 bases sitting between them. Per germline, CDR1 SEHNR and CDR2 FQNEAQ (reference sequence). The DNA for the CDR3 is TGTGCCAGCAGCCCAGGGCTCAATGAGCAGTTCTTC. As protein: CASSPGLNEQFF.

On this clone: In the same sample, other DNA sequences code for this CDR3. The chain carries TRBV28 and TRBJ2-1; D unresolved. Per germline, CDR1 MDHEN and CDR2 SYDVKM. The length of the CDR3 is 12 residues. Deletions cut 6 bases from V and 4 bases from J, with 7 bases between. The CDR3 sequence: CASRTDYNEQFF. The CDR3 DNA sequence: TGTGCCAGCAGAACAGATTACAATGAGCAGTTCTTC.

This rearrangement joins TRBV5-1 to TRBJ2-7; D uncertain. The CDR3 loop spans 13 amino acids. CDR1 SGHRS and CDR2 YFSETQ come from the germline V gene. Trimming left V 1 base short and J 3 bases short, with 8 bases between. The CDR3 DNA is TGCGCCAGCAGCTTGAGCCGAGACTACGAGCAGTACTTC. Residues: CASSLSRDYEQYF. The full variable domain, its missing parts supplied by reference TRBV5-1 and TRBJ2-7, is KAGVTQTPRYLIKTRGQQVTLSCSPISGHRSVSWYQQTPGQGLQFLFEYFSETQRNKGNFPGRFSGRQFSNSRSEMNVSTLELGDSALYLCASSLSRDYEQYFGPGTRLTVT.

The chain recombines TRBV29-1 with TRBJ2-1; 8 bases line up with TRBD1. The V and J ends lost 5 bases and 0 bases, in that order; junction bases with no gene match: 18. The CDR3 is made up of 19 amino acids. Germline V gene lookup returns CDR1 SQVTM and CDR2 ANQGSEA. The chain's CDR3 is CSVRQGADSPSASYNEQFF. The CDR3 nucleotides are TGCAGCGTTCGTCAGGGGGCGGATAGCCCCTCGGCCTCCTACAATGAGCAGTTCTTC.

The CDR3 protein is CASSPTGVYEQYF. CDR3 bases: TGTGCCAGTAGTCCGACGGGGGTCTACGAGCAGTACTTC. The gene calls are TRBV19 and TRBJ2-7; perhaps TRBD2 as D (6 bases). Trimming stripped 5 bases from V and 3 bases from J, with 11 bases between. From germline, CDR1 is LNHDA and CDR2 SQIVND (reference sequence). This CDR3 has 13 amino acids.

Concerning this clone: Other DNA sequences from this sample encode an identical CDR3 as well. The V and J genes are TRBV27 and TRBJ1-2, with 8 bases aligning to TRBD1. The length of the CDR3 is 13 residues. The junction had 3 bases not matched to a gene; V was cut back by 5 bases and J by 4 bases. Per germline, CDR1 MNHEY and CDR2 SMNVEV (reference sequence). CDR3 sequence (DNA): TGTGCCAGCAGTCGCACAGGGGGCTATGGCTACACCTTC. Protein sequence: CASSRTGGYGYTF.

Points on this clone: Other nucleotide sequences in the sample specify the same CDR3. The rearrangement uses TRBV18 and TRBJ2-7; maybe TRBD1 (6 bases). The V gene's germline CDR1 is KGHSH and CDR2 LQKENI. The CDR3 covers 13 residues. Trimming took 3 bases from V and 4 from J, leaving 10 bases between them. The CDR3 nucleotides are TGTGCCAGCTCACCTCCAGGGGAATACGAGCAGTACTTC. Protein sequence: CASSPPGEYEQYF.

The V call is TRBV7-9, the J call TRBJ1-4, with a tentative D call TRBD1 (6 bases). V was cut by 2 bases and J by 2 bases, with 18 bases left in between. The CDR3 covers 18 residues. Germline loops: CDR1 SEHNR, CDR2 FQNEAQ (reference sequence). The CDR3, as DNA: TGTGCCAGCAGCTTACCCGCCGGGACATCCGGCACTAATGAAAAACTGTTTTTT. Translating gives CASSLPAGTSGTNEKLFF. Combining the CDR3 with reference TRBV7-9 and TRBJ1-4 gives the whole variable domain DTGVSQNPRHKITKRGQNVTFRCDPISEHNRLYWYRQTLGQGPEFLTYFQNEAQLEKSRLLSDRFSAERPKGSFSTLEIQRTEQGDSAMYLCASSLPAGTSGTNEKLFFGSGTQLSVL.

The chain employs TRBV5-1 and TRBJ2-1, with 9 bases matching TRBD2. The CDR3 is 13 amino acids. Trimming took 1 base from V and 8 from J; bases not matched to a gene: 1. Germline loops: CDR1 SGHRS, CDR2 YFSETQ. CDR3 sequence (DNA): TGCGCCAGCAGCTTGATAGCGGGAGATGAGCAGTTCTTC. Amino acids: CASSLIAGDEQFF. Full variable domain (outside the CDR3, taken from reference TRBV5-1 and TRBJ2-1): KAGVTQTPRYLIKTRGQQVTLSCSPISGHRSVSWYQQTPGQGLQFLFEYFSETQRNKGNFPGRFSGRQFSNSRSEMNVSTLELGDSALYLCASSLIAGDEQFFGPGTRLTVL.

CDR3 residues: CASSLPGPQEPQHF. The CDR3, as DNA: TGTGCCAGCAGTTTACCGGGTCCCCAAGAGCCCCAGCATTTT. The chain uses TRBV6-6 and TRBJ1-5; D ambiguous. V lost 4 bases to trimming and J lost 8 bases, with 15 bases between them. The CDR3 is made up of 14 amino acids. Germline CDR1 reads MNHNY; CDR2 reads SVGAGI (reference sequence).

This chain uses TRBV5-6 with TRBJ2-5; D perhaps matches TRBD1 (5 bases). CDR3 length: 13 amino acids. V was clipped by 7 bases and J by 7 bases, with 17 bases between them. The germline V gene encodes CDR1 SGHDT and CDR2 YYEEEE. This CDR3 is CASLPEPRGTQYF. The CDR3 DNA follows: TGTGCCAGCTTGCCGGAGCCTAGGGGGACCCAGTACTTC.

The V gene is TRBV7-9, the J gene TRBJ2-1; TRBD2 agrees at 10 bases. Trimming removed 5 bases from V and 7 bases from J; junction bases left unmatched: 8. From germline, CDR1 is SEHNR and CDR2 FQNEAQ (reference sequence). The CDR3 covers 15 residues. The CDR3, as DNA: TGTGCCAGCAGCGATAGCGGGAGGTACCCTAATGAGCAGTTCTTC. This codes for CASSDSGRYPNEQFF.

This rearrangement joins TRBV19 to TRBJ2-3; TRBD1 agrees at 11 bases. In germline, CDR1 is LNHDA, CDR2 SQIVND (reference sequence). J lost 2 bases, V lost 6 bases, and 4 bases had no gene match. CDR3 length: 15 amino acids. The DNA for the CDR3 is TGTGCCAGTAGGATGGGACAGGGGGACACAGATACGCAGTATTTT. It codes for CASRMGQGDTDTQYF. The full variable domain, in which reference TRBV19 and TRBJ2-3 provide the parts outside the CDR3, is DGGITQSPKYLFRKEGQNVTLSCEQNLNHDAMYWYRQDPGQGLRLIYYSQIVNDFQKGDIAEGYSVSREKKESFPLTVTSAQKNPTAFYLCASRMGQGDTDTQYFGPGTRLTVL.

The chain couples TRBV6-5 to TRBJ1-6; a possible D gene is TRBD1 (6 bases). V was pared by 6 bases and J by 7 bases, with 16 bases between. CDR1 is MNHEY, CDR2 SVGAGI, per germline. The CDR3 has 15 residues. The CDR3 loop is CASRVNRELNSPLHF. The CDR3 DNA sequence: TGTGCCAGCAGGGTCAACAGGGAGTTAAATTCACCCCTCCACTTT.

The chain has TRBV28 and TRBJ2-7; tentative D call: TRBD2 (5 bases). V lost 6 bases and J lost 0, with 15 bases in between. The CDR3 covers 15 residues. The V gene's germline CDR1 is MDHEN and CDR2 SYDVKM. This CDR3 is CASRRRKRDSYEQYF. The CDR3 DNA reads TGTGCCAGCAGGCGTAGGAAGAGGGACTCCTACGAGCAGTACTTC.

The chain employs TRBV6-5 and TRBJ1-1; 9 bases are shared with TRBD1. CDR1 and CDR2 from the germline V gene are MNHEY and SVGAGI. J lost 3 bases, V lost 6 bases, and 5 bases had no gene match. The CDR3 has 14 residues. The CDR3 DNA follows: TGTGCCAGCAGCCGCCGGACAGGGGACACTGAAGCTTTCTTT. Protein product: CASSRRTGDTEAFF.

The rearrangement joins TRBV5-4 to TRBJ2-3; D could derive from TRBD1 or TRBD2 (6 bases each). The CDR3 runs 14 residues. With 4 bases removed from V and 8 bases from J, the gap between germline ends came to 17 bases. Germline CDR1 is SGHNT and CDR2 is YYREEE (reference sequence). Here the CDR3 DNA reads TGTGCCAGCAGCCGGGGCATTGAGGGGGGTACGCAGTATTTT. Encoded protein: CASSRGIEGGTQYF. Combining the CDR3 with reference TRBV5-4 and TRBJ2-3 gives the whole variable domain ETGVTQSPTHLIKTRGQQVTLRCSSQSGHNTVSWYQQALGQGPQFIFQYYREEENGRGNFPPRFSGLQFPNYSSELNVNALELDDSALYLCASSRGIEGGTQYFGPGTRLTVL.